The next 21 T cell receptor beta chains were all read from a single sample in a study of spatial heterogeneity in lung cancer. A single record per CDR3 protein comes from TCRdb applying MiXCR to the 5' RACE reads. The sample has around 23,000 distinct CDR3 sequences, about 3.5% seen once. Sample time point: sample taken at primary tumor resection. Sequenced here: PBMCs, sampled at surgery. These receptor sequences come from a female donor with early-stage non-small cell lung cancer.

This clonotype was seen many times. The rearrangement joins TRBV20-1 to TRBJ2-5; D possibly uses TRBD1 or TRBD2 (5 bases each). Trimming shortened V by 5 bases and J by 5 bases, and 15 bases separated the two germline ends. CDR1 and CDR2 from the germline V gene are DFQATT and SNEGSKA (reference sequence). This CDR3 is 13 amino acids long. CDR3 DNA sequence: TGCAGTGCTCGACCGCCGGGACGCGAGACCCAGTACTTC. It is translated as CSARPPGRETQYF.

This clonotype was counted ten times or more. The gene calls are TRBV18 and TRBJ1-2, with D hard to call. Germline V lookup: CDR1 KGHSH, CDR2 LQKENI. V was pared by 0 bases and J by 5 bases, with 10 bases between. The CDR3 is made up of 14 amino acids. In DNA, the CDR3 is TGTGCCAGCTCACCACCCAATATGCAGTATGGCTACACCTTC. This gives the protein CASSPPNMQYGYTF.

V gene TRBV7-9 combines with J gene TRBJ2-1; possible D gene TRBD1, 5 bases. CDR1 is SEHNR and CDR2 is FQNEAQ in the germline V gene (reference sequence). The V and J ends lost 1 base and 2 bases respectively, with 6 bases between them. The CDR3 has 14 residues. CDR3 bases: TGTGCCAGCAGCTTAGAGGGGACCTACAATGAGCAGTTCTTC. Protein sequence: CASSLEGTYNEQFF.

This clonotype was counted ten times or more. V is TRBV5-1 and J is TRBJ1-2, with unresolved D. The germline gives CDR1 SGHRS, CDR2 YFSETQ. Trimming removed 0 bases from V and 2 bases from J, with 5 bases in between. The CDR3 runs to 13 residues. The CDR3 here is CASSLEGNYGYTF. The CDR3 nucleotides are TGCGCCAGCAGCTTGGAAGGGAACTATGGCTACACCTTC.

This clonotype was seen repeatedly, ten times or more. The chain is built from TRBV11-1 and TRBJ2-1; no clear D. The CDR3 length is 15 residues. V lost 2 bases and J lost 4, with 12 bases in between. Germline loops: CDR1 SGHAT, CDR2 FQDESV (reference sequence). CDR3 in amino acids: CASSLSSDFYNEQFF. CDR3 sequence (DNA): TGTGCCAGCAGCTTAAGTTCCGACTTTTACAATGAGCAGTTCTTC.

This clonotype has ten or more counts. V gene TRBV28 combines with J gene TRBJ2-3, with 11 bases aligning to TRBD2. This CDR3 comprises 15 residues. The germline CDR1 and CDR2 sequences are MDHEN and SYDVKM. V trimming: 3 bases; J trimming: 4 bases; junction bases outside the gene matches: 3. CDR3 protein: CASSLTSGIADTQYF. The CDR3 nucleotides are TGTGCCAGCAGTTTGACTAGCGGGATCGCAGATACGCAGTATTTT.

This clonotype was picked up many times. The V call is TRBV9, the J call TRBJ2-2; 8 nucleotides align to TRBD1. V shed 0 bases and J 0 bases; nucleotides not matched to a gene: 4. The CDR3 loop spans 17 amino acids. Germline V gene lookup returns CDR1 SGDLS and CDR2 YYNGEE. For the CDR3, the DNA is TGTGCCAGCAGCGTAGTCGACAGGGGACCGAACACCGGGGAGCTGTTTTTT. Translating gives CASSVVDRGPNTGELFF.

This clonotype was seen many times. The rearrangement links TRBV27 to TRBJ2-7; D is unresolved. The CDR3 loop spans 14 amino acids. Germline V gives CDR1 MNHEY, CDR2 SMNVEV (reference sequence). Trimming took off 6 bases at V and 2 bases at J, with 14 bases between the two ends. DNA of the CDR3: TGTGCCAGCAGCCGGGCGCCGGGTACCTACGAGCAGTACTTC. This encodes CASSRAPGTYEQYF.

This clonotype was picked up a small number of times. The chain uses TRBV28 and TRBJ2-2; 9 nucleotides agree with TRBD2. J was trimmed by 3 bases and V by 4 bases; bases with no gene match: 6. The germline V gene has CDR1 MDHEN and CDR2 SYDVKM. CDR3 size: 16 residues. The CDR3 sequence is CASSSWTSEYTGELFF. The CDR3 DNA is TGTGCCAGCAGTTCGTGGACTAGCGAGTACACCGGGGAGCTGTTTTTT.

This clonotype was observed a handful of times. The chain links TRBV19 to TRBJ2-1; 10 bases match TRBD2. Losses at the gene ends were 5 bases for V and 7 bases for J; bases not matched to a gene: 8. Germline V gives CDR1 LNHDA, CDR2 SQIVND (reference sequence). This CDR3 comprises 15 residues. DNA of the CDR3: TGTGCCAGTAGTTCTAGCGGGAGCTTAGGGAATGAGCAGTTCTTC. Its translation: CASSSSGSLGNEQFF.

This clonotype was recorded at least ten times. The chain is built from TRBV10-3 and TRBJ2-7; 9 nucleotides match TRBD2. CDR3 length: 14 residues. CDR1 and CDR2 (germline): ENHRY, SYGVKD. After removal of 8 bases from V and 7 bases from J, the junction contained 12 bases not matched to a gene. The CDR3 loop reads CAIRTLAGVPEQYF. The DNA for the CDR3 is TGTGCCATCCGAACTTTAGCGGGAGTCCCTGAGCAGTACTTC.

This clonotype showed up many times. This chain connects TRBV5-1 to TRBJ1-3; D is uncertain. Per germline, CDR1 SGHRS and CDR2 YFSETQ. The CDR3 extends over 16 amino acids. Trimming stripped 0 bases from V and 0 bases from J, with 10 bases between. CDR3 in DNA: TGCGCCAGCAGCTTGGAGTCAGAGACCTCTGGAAACACCATATATTTT. Translation gives CASSLESETSGNTIYF.

V is TRBV30 and J is TRBJ2-7, with D hard to call. With 1 base removed from V and 4 bases from J, the gap between germline ends came to 8 bases. CDR1 and CDR2 (germline): GTSNPN, SVGIG (reference sequence). There are 12 residues in the CDR3. In DNA form, the CDR3 reads TGTGCCTGGAGTGGGGAACGGTACGAGCAGTACTTC. It translates to CAWSGERYEQYF.

The sample holds a few counts of this clonotype. The rearrangement uses TRBV5-4 and TRBJ1-1; tentatively, D is TRBD1 (5 bases). The germline CDR1 and CDR2 sequences are SGHNT and YYREEE (reference sequence). V lost 3 bases, J lost 8 bases, and 11 bases lay in between. CDR3 size: 12 residues. The CDR3 here is CASSYRKSEAFF. The DNA of the CDR3 is TGTGCCAGCAGCTACAGGAAATCAGAAGCTTTCTTT.

This clonotype was seen many times. The chain couples TRBV9 to TRBJ2-2; 7 nucleotides match TRBD2. V shed 4 bases and J 0 bases; nucleotides not matched to a gene: 18. Per the germline V gene, CDR1 is SGDLS and CDR2 is YYNGEE. There are 20 residues in the CDR3. In nucleotides, the CDR3 is TGTGCCAGCAGCCAAAACCCGGGGGGTCTAGCGGATTCGAACACCGGGGAGCTGTTTTTT. Its protein product is CASSQNPGGLADSNTGELFF.

This clonotype has ten or more counts. An end of the junction does not agree with germline; a read error may underlie this. This chain connects TRBV24-1 to TRBJ2-1; 8 nucleotides agree with TRBD2. This CDR3 spans 14 amino acids. Germline CDR1 is KGHDR and CDR2 is SFDVKD. CDR3 amino acids: CATSELQTSDYFYF. CDR3 DNA sequence: TGTGCCACCAGTGAACTACAGACTAGCGACTATTTTTACTTC.

There are many counts of this clonotype. The rearrangement joins TRBV27 to TRBJ2-7, with D possibly being TRBD2 (5 bases). The CDR3 is 13 residues long. Per the germline V gene, CDR1 is MNHEY and CDR2 is SMNVEV (reference sequence). Between the trimmed V and J ends, which lost 3 bases and 1 base, there was a span of 7 bases. CDR3 DNA sequence: TGTGCCAGCAGTTTCGGAGGATCCTACGAGCAGTACTTC. The encoded protein is CASSFGGSYEQYF.

This clonotype has at least ten counts. The chain has TRBV7-2 and TRBJ2-3; 13 nucleotides align to TRBD2. Germline V gene lookup returns CDR1 SGHTA and CDR2 FQGNSA. V was pared by 5 bases and J by 4 bases, with 9 bases of the junction left unmatched. This CDR3 spans 17 amino acids. The CDR3 is CASSGTSGREVPDTQYF. DNA for the CDR3: TGTGCCAGCAGCGGTACTAGCGGGAGGGAGGTCCCAGATACGCAGTATTTT.

This clonotype was detected ten times or more. J is TRBJ2-7 and V is TRBV11-2; D is unclear. V was clipped by 1 base and J by 4 bases, with 17 bases between them. CDR1 is SGHAT and CDR2 is FQNNGV in the germline V gene. The CDR3 has 16 amino acids. Written as DNA, the CDR3 is TGTGCCAGCAGCTTAGTTGGCGGTCTCAACGATTACGAGCAGTACTTC. This encodes CASSLVGGLNDYEQYF.

This clonotype was counted ten times or more. This sequence joins TRBV5-1 and TRBJ1-5; D might be TRBD1 (5 bases). Trimming removed 1 base at V and 1 base at J, with 9 bases between. The V gene's germline CDR1 is SGHRS and CDR2 YFSETQ. This CDR3 has 15 residues. This CDR3 is CASSLNSGSNQPQHF. The CDR3, as DNA: TGCGCCAGCAGCTTGAATTCAGGGAGCAATCAGCCCCAGCATTTT.

This clonotype came up many times. The chain has TRBV2 and TRBJ2-1; D is perhaps TRBD2 (5 bases). Deletions cut 8 bases from V and 1 base from J, with 21 bases between. The length of the CDR3 is 17 residues. Germline values: CDR1 SNHLY, CDR2 FYNNEI. Written as DNA, the CDR3 is TGTGCCAGCCTGGAGGTAGCACTGCTTATTTCCTACAATGAGCAGTTCTTC. It encodes CASLEVALLISYNEQFF.